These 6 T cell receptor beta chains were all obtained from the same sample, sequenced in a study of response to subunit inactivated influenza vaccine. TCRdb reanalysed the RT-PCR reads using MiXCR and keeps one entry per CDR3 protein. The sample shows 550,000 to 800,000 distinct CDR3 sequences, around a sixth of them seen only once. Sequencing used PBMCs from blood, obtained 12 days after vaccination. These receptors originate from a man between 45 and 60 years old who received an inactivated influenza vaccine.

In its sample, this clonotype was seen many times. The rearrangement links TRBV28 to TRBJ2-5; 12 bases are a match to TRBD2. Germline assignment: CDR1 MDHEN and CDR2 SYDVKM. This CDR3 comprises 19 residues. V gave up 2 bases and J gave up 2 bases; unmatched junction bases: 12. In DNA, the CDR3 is TGTGCCAGCAGTTTAGGAGCGACTAGCGGGAGAGGGGGACAAGAGACCCAGTACTTC. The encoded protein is CASSLGATSGRGGQETQYF.

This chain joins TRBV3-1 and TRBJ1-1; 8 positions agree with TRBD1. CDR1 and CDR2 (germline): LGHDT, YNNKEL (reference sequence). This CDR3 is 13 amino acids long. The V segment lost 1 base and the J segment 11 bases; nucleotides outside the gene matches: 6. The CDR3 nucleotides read TGTGCCAGCAGCCAAGGGGCAGGGGGCCGGGCTTTCTTT. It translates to CASSQGAGGRAFF.

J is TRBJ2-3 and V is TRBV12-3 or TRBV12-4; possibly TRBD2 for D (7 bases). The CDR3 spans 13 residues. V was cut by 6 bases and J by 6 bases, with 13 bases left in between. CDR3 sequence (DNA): TGTGCCAGCAGACTTGGGGGGGCCGATACGCAGTATTTT. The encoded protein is CASRLGGADTQYF.

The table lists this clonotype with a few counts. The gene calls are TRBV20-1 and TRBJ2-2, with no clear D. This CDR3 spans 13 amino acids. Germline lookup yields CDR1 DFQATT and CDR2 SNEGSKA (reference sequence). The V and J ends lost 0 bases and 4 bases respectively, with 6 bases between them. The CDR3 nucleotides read TGCAGTGCTAGAGACCAACTCACCGGGGAGCTGTTTTTT. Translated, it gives CSARDQLTGELFF.

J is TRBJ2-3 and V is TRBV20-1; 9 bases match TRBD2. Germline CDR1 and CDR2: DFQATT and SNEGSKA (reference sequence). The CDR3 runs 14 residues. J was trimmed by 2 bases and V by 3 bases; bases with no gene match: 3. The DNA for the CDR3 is TGCAGTGCTAGTTCTAGCGGGACCACAGATACGCAGTATTTT. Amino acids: CSASSSGTTDTQYF.

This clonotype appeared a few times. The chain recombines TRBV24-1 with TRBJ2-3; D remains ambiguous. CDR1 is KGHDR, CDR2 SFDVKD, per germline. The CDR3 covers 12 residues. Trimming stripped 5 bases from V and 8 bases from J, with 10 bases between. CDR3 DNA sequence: TGTGCCACCAGTGGTGGCTTTGGTACGCAGTATTTT. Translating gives CATSGGFGTQYF.